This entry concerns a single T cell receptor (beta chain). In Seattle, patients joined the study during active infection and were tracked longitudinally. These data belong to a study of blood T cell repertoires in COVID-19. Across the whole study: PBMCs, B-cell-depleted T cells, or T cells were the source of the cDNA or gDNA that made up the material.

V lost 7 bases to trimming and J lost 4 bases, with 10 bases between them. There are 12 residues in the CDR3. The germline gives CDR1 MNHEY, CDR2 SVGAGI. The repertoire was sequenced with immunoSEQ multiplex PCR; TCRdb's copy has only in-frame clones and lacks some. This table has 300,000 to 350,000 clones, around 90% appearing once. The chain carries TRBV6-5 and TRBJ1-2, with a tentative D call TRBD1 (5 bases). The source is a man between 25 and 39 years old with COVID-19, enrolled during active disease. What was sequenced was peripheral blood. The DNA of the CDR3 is TGTGCCAGCACCCCGGACATCTATGGCTACACCTTC. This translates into CASTPDIYGYTF.